This T cell receptor beta chain is from a study of blood T cell repertoires in COVID-19. On the study more broadly: T cells, B-cell-depleted T cells, or PBMCs supplied cDNA or gDNA.

The CDR3 is 16 residues long. V gave up 0 bases and J gave up 1 base, with 11 bases separating them. CDR1 and CDR2 (germline): SGHAT, FQNNGV. Original processing notes: Estimation of nucleated cell counts was performed using reference gene primer amplification. Clones were read by immunoSEQ multiplex PCR, and TCRdb kept only the in-frame ones, dropping some. V and J calls and clone size are copied from that table; D and trimming were computed from the DNA. The table lists 55,000 or so clones, 90% of them singletons. This chain joins TRBV11-2 and TRBJ2-3; a weak D match, TRBD2 (5 bases). This sequence was found in a man between 35 and 55 years old with acute or convalescent COVID-19. Specimen: peripheral blood. The CDR3: CASSLDGEFRTDTQYF. DNA of the CDR3: TGTGCCAGCAGCTTAGACGGGGAATTTCGCACAGATACGCAGTATTTT.